A selection of T cell receptor beta chains follows, all from one sample in a study of chemoradiotherapy in HPV16-positive cancers. The data were produced by immunoSEQ multiplex PCR, yet TCRdb's version contains in-frame clones alone and is incomplete. The sample shows some 34,000 clones, around 87% of them seen only once. This specimen was blood, taken from a patient who underwent chemoradiotherapy. Every receptor here comes from a human donor with HPV-associated anogenital cancer. Both conserved end residues are part of each CDR3. The order of the fields is D gene, V gene, J gene, CDR3 protein. The D gene is left open where the match is weak.

d_gene: .
v_gene: TRBV5-1
j_gene: TRBJ2-1
CDR3aa: CASSLVQGDEQFF

d_gene: .
v_gene: TRBV13
j_gene: TRBJ1-2
CDR3aa: CASSLGDSGYTF

d_gene: TRBD1
v_gene: TRBV28
j_gene: TRBJ2-7
CDR3aa: CATTGQGAEQYF

d_gene: .
v_gene: TRBV5-6
j_gene: TRBJ1-2
CDR3aa: CASSLGAAYGYTF

d_gene: TRBD2
v_gene: TRBV5-1
j_gene: TRBJ2-1
CDR3aa: CASSLAIGEGNEQFF

d_gene: TRBD1
v_gene: TRBV5-1
j_gene: TRBJ1-1
CDR3aa: CASSPGQANVNTEAFF

d_gene: .
v_gene: TRBV19
j_gene: TRBJ2-5
CDR3aa: CASSGLGQTQETQYF

d_gene: .
v_gene: TRBV7-9
j_gene: TRBJ2-2
CDR3aa: CASSLVPHSGNGELFF

d_gene: TRBD1
v_gene: TRBV28
j_gene: TRBJ1-4
CDR3aa: CASRTGGEKLFF

d_gene: .
v_gene: TRBV7-9
j_gene: TRBJ2-5
CDR3aa: CASSLPAGETQYF

d_gene: TRBD1
v_gene: TRBV5-1
j_gene: TRBJ2-7
CDR3aa: CASSPGTGGYEQYF

d_gene: TRBD2
v_gene: TRBV5-1
j_gene: TRBJ2-3
CDR3aa: CASSYSSGGRTDTQYF

d_gene: TRBD2
v_gene: TRBV5-6
j_gene: TRBJ2-5
CDR3aa: CASSLAGGGKTQYF

d_gene: .
v_gene: TRBV20-1
j_gene: TRBJ2-1
CDR3aa: CSASRYEQFF

d_gene: .
v_gene: TRBV5-6
j_gene: .
CDR3aa: CASSGYNYEQYF

d_gene: .
v_gene: TRBV7-2
j_gene: TRBJ2-3
CDR3aa: CASSPRWGGSTDTQYF

d_gene: .
v_gene: TRBV7-2
j_gene: TRBJ1-6
CDR3aa: CASSLDGRTNSPLHF

d_gene: .
v_gene: TRBV4-2
j_gene: TRBJ1-6
CDR3aa: CASSLGLPWGDSPLHF

d_gene: .
v_gene: TRBV11-1
j_gene: TRBJ1-1
CDR3aa: CASSSGLGVLITEAFF

d_gene: .
v_gene: TRBV27
j_gene: TRBJ2-7
CDR3aa: CASSRRGGGDSSYEQYF

d_gene: TRBD2
v_gene: TRBV2
j_gene: TRBJ2-1
CDR3aa: CASRSGGLTYNEQFF

d_gene: .
v_gene: TRBV11-2
j_gene: TRBJ2-7
CDR3aa: CASSPQVSYEQYF

d_gene: .
v_gene: TRBV9
j_gene: TRBJ1-4
CDR3aa: CASSVEVWGPPNEKLFF

d_gene: .
v_gene: TRBV7-2
j_gene: TRBJ1-2
CDR3aa: CASSSPYYGYTF

d_gene: .
v_gene: TRBV7-2
j_gene: TRBJ1-3
CDR3aa: CASSLWYSGNTIYF

d_gene: TRBD2
v_gene: TRBV15
j_gene: TRBJ2-7
CDR3aa: CATSRDSAGGLLEQYF

d_gene: .
v_gene: TRBV5-1
j_gene: TRBJ2-7
CDR3aa: CASSLGGIYEQYF

d_gene: TRBD1
v_gene: TRBV11-2
j_gene: TRBJ1-2
CDR3aa: CASQTGINGYTF

d_gene: .
v_gene: TRBV7-9
j_gene: TRBJ2-7
CDR3aa: CASSTTGDYEQYF

d_gene: .
v_gene: TRBV7-3
j_gene: TRBJ2-6
CDR3aa: CASSSPWGAKSGANVLTF

d_gene: .
v_gene: TRBV14
j_gene: TRBJ1-2
CDR3aa: CASSFQLTGADYGYTF

d_gene: .
v_gene: TRBV19
j_gene: TRBJ2-7
CDR3aa: CASTGGLEQYF

d_gene: TRBD1
v_gene: TRBV27
j_gene: TRBJ1-1
CDR3aa: CASRGQPLNTEAFF

d_gene: TRBD1
v_gene: TRBV7-3
j_gene: TRBJ2-7
CDR3aa: CASSLRGGQGGSYEQYF

d_gene: .
v_gene: TRBV2
j_gene: .
CDR3aa: CASSAYDYEQYF

d_gene: .
v_gene: TRBV5-6
j_gene: TRBJ2-3
CDR3aa: CASRLGDTQYF

d_gene: .
v_gene: TRBV6-5
j_gene: TRBJ1-2
CDR3aa: CASSYRQAINYGYTF

d_gene: .
v_gene: TRBV11-2
j_gene: TRBJ1-1
CDR3aa: CASSFPQGVGTEAFF

d_gene: .
v_gene: TRBV7-6
j_gene: TRBJ2-7
CDR3aa: CASSFIGAEQYF

d_gene: .
v_gene: TRBV18
j_gene: TRBJ1-6
CDR3aa: CASSPYRENSPLHF

d_gene: TRBD1
v_gene: TRBV6-1
j_gene: TRBJ1-6
CDR3aa: CASSVQGRLNSPLHF

d_gene: TRBD1
v_gene: TRBV9
j_gene: TRBJ2-7
CDR3aa: CASSVAGQGGEQYF

d_gene: .
v_gene: TRBV18
j_gene: TRBJ2-3
CDR3aa: CASSPWGTDHPPFF

d_gene: .
v_gene: TRBV2
j_gene: TRBJ1-2
CDR3aa: CASSEAQSYGYTF

d_gene: TRBD1
v_gene: TRBV7-9
j_gene: TRBJ2-6
CDR3aa: CASSPTRTGSGANVLTF

d_gene: .
v_gene: TRBV27
j_gene: TRBJ1-4
CDR3aa: CASSLSLATNEKLFF

d_gene: .
v_gene: TRBV7-9
j_gene: TRBJ1-1
CDR3aa: CASSFEGQEAFF

d_gene: TRBD1
v_gene: TRBV18
j_gene: TRBJ2-3
CDR3aa: CASSLRTGFTDTQYF

d_gene: .
v_gene: TRBV5-1
j_gene: TRBJ2-2
CDR3aa: CASSRGADLTGELFF

d_gene: .
v_gene: TRBV11-2
j_gene: TRBJ1-6
CDR3aa: CASSWRDSYSPLHF

d_gene: .
v_gene: TRBV7-8
j_gene: TRBJ1-2
CDR3aa: CASSSLGRGYTF

d_gene: TRBD1
v_gene: TRBV29-1
j_gene: TRBJ2-2
CDR3aa: CSGQGGAGTGELFF

d_gene: .
v_gene: TRBV6-5
j_gene: TRBJ2-7
CDR3aa: CASSYSGGVPYEQYF

d_gene: .
v_gene: TRBV19
j_gene: TRBJ2-3
CDR3aa: CASSATSTDTQYF